This T cell receptor beta chain was documented in a study of shared clonotypes between healthy human individuals. Germline lookup yields CDR1 MGHDK and CDR2 SYGVNS. The CDR3 spans 13 residues. The V end lost 3 bases, the J end lost 9 bases, and 12 bases lay between the germline ends. Naive CD8 cells comprised CD45RO-negative, CCR7-positively selected cells, excluding terminally differentiated effector memory CD45RA+ cells. Donors were healthy HIV-negative adults without recently reported acute infections or vaccinations. Only Caucasian adults living in Nashville, Tennessee served as donors. Original processing methods: Junction-only sequences without quality scores came from ImmunoSEQ, so filtering differed. Assay used: immunoSEQ multiplex PCR; TCRdb lists only in-frame clones, some missing. The DNA gave D and trimming, while V, J and clone size come from that table. Of roughly 890,000 clones listed, 90% to 95% are singletons.

This receptor was identified in a man between 25 and 39 years old in good health. The sample taken for sequencing was naive CD8+ T cells sorted from blood. This chain connects TRBV25-1 to TRBJ2-1; D may correspond to TRBD1 or TRBD2 (5 bases each). CDR3 in amino acids: CASSDRDVGEQFF. CDR3 bases: TGTGCCAGCAGTGACAGGGACGTGGGTGAGCAGTTCTTC. The full variable domain, its missing parts supplied by reference TRBV25-1 and TRBJ2-1, is EADIYQTPRYLVIGTGKKITLECSQTMGHDKMYWYQQDPGMELHLIHYSYGVNSTEKGDLSSESTVSRIRTEHFPLTLESARPSHTSQYLCASSDRDVGEQFFGPGTRLTVL.